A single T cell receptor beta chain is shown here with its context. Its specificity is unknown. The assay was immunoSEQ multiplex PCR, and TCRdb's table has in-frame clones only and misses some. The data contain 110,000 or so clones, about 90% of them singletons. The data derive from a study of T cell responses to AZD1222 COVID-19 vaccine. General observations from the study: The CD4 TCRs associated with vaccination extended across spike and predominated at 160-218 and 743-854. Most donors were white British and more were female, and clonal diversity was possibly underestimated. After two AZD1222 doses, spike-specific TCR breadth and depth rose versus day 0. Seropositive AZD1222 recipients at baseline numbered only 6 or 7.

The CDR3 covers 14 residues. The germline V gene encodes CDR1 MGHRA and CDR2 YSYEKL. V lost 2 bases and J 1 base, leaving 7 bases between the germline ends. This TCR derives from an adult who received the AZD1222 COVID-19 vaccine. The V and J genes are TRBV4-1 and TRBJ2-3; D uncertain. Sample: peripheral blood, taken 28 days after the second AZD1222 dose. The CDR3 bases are TGCGCCAGCAGCCAACTAGATGGCACAGATACGCAGTATTTT. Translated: CASSQLDGTDTQYF.